This T cell receptor (beta chain) was recorded in a study of shared clonotypes between healthy human individuals. The germline CDR1 and CDR2 sequences are SGHTS and YDEGEE. The CDR3 has 14 amino acids. V was clipped by 4 bases and J by 1 base; unmatched bases: 3. It was into CD45RA+ naive and CD45RA-negative memory subsets that the CD4+ cells were split. Clones were read by immunoSEQ multiplex PCR, and TCRdb kept only the in-frame ones, dropping some. The table shows approximately 530,000 clones, with around 95% occurring only once. This TCR was recovered from a woman in her 30s in good health. The V gene is TRBV5-8, the J gene TRBJ2-3; 7 bases match TRBD2. The sequenced sample was naive CD4+ T cells sorted from blood. As to subset: CD45RA+ positively selected. The CDR3 nucleotides read TGTGCCAGCAGCAAGCGGGAAGGCACAGATACGCAGTATTTT. Its translation: CASSKREGTDTQYF.